This T cell receptor (beta chain) comes out of a study of spatial heterogeneity in lung cancer. MiXCR, applied by TCRdb to the 5' RACE reads, yields one record per CDR3 protein. This sample has about 20,000 distinct CDR3 sequences; under 20% occur once, and the top ten carry around 15%. Described time point: sample taken at primary tumor resection. No cells were sorted before sequencing. The whole RNA sequenced was extracted from tumor, nontumor lung or frozen PBMC. Trimming cost V 5 bases and J 1 base, with 8 bases left between them. CDR3 length: 13 residues. Germline CDR1 reads SGHNT; CDR2 reads YENEEA.

Specimen: PBMCs, collected at surgery. This TCR was recovered from a male donor with early-stage non-small cell lung cancer. The chain recombines TRBV11-3 with TRBJ1-1; D is unclear. The CDR3 is CASSLDGNTEAFF. The CDR3 bases are TGTGCCAGCAGCCTGGACGGGAACACTGAAGCTTTCTTT.